The 3 T cell receptor beta chains below come from one sample, sequenced in a study of T cells after yellow fever vaccination. Via MiXCR, TCRdb re-called the 5' RACE reads, giving one row per CDR3 protein. Seen here are roughly 500,000 distinct CDR3 sequences, 15% to 20% observed once, and the top ten hold over 11%. This specimen consisted of PBMCs, obtained 15 days after the yellow fever booster vaccination. These TCRs come from a man between 25 and 39 years old who received the YFV17D yellow fever vaccine.

This rearrangement joins TRBV19 to TRBJ2-5; the D is unclear. V lost 9 bases and J lost 9, with 17 bases in between. The CDR3 runs to 12 residues. CDR1 and CDR2 from the germline V gene are LNHDA and SQIVND (reference sequence). CDR3 DNA: TGTGCCAGCAGTTCCTACGACCCCCCCCAGTACTTC. Residues: CASSSYDPPQYF.

In its sample, this clonotype is medium-sized. The chain links TRBV20-1 to TRBJ2-7; D not resolved. This CDR3 has 10 residues. Germline V gene sequence: CDR1 DFQATT, CDR2 SNEGSKA (reference sequence). V was shortened by 6 bases and J by 7 bases, with 10 bases between the two germline ends. The CDR3 loop is CSALRIEQYF. For the CDR3, the DNA is TGCAGTGCCCTAAGGATAGAGCAGTACTTC.

This clonotype has only a few counts. The J gene is TRBJ2-1, the V gene TRBV12-3 or TRBV12-4; a weak D match, TRBD2 (5 bases). This CDR3 is 14 amino acids long. Trimming pared 10 bases from V and 9 bases from J, leaving 22 bases between. This CDR3 reads CAIGLRVNSGEQFF. The CDR3 DNA is TGTGCCATCGGCTTGAGGGTTAATAGTGGTGAGCAGTTCTTC.